This T cell receptor beta chain stems from a study of beta chain features in type 1 diabetes (dated 2018 in TCRdb). Looking at the study overall: Patients and healthy donors did not differ in mean age, gender distribution, total cell number or subset yield. Across all samples, about 110 million sorted cells were examined, and cell number per subset correlated strongly with RNA yield. In the study, TCRB repertoires of sorted circulating CD4+ T cell subsets from recently diagnosed type 1 diabetes patients were compared with those of matched healthy donors. Naive and central memory subsets were obtained from all 30 or so donors, but regulatory and stem cell-like memory subsets were isolated from only 8 patients and roughly eight healthy donors.

All of the isolated RNA was reverse transcribed with the High Capacity cDNA Reverse Transcription Kit, so expressed TCRB transcripts were sequenced. Survey-depth immunoSEQ sequencing was performed on stem cell-like memory T cell samples, with an average of roughly 930,000 total reads per sample. After sorted cells were lysed in RLT buffer, RNA was extracted with DNase-treated RNeasy Micro or Mini kits, with the choice depending on cell number. Each cell subset was processed on its own to prevent cross-contamination, while patient and healthy donor samples were processed together. Using the immunoSEQ multiplex PCR, TCRB sequences were amplified from cDNA into 87-bp fragments spanning the CDR3 region. Sequencing of the amplicons was performed on the Illumina HiSeq platform. Per the original workflow: PCR bias was corrected computationally using synthetic template baselines, and reads within Hamming distance 2 were collapsed, with unmergeable singletons discarded. Reads were aligned against IMGT to assign V, D and J genes, CDR3 length and insertions or deletions at six rearrangement sites. Within each subset, clonotype counts were normalized to sorted cell number, and only after that were true diversity and Gini coefficients computed with the tcR R package. Repertoire sharing was quantified using the overlap coefficient calculated on TCRB nucleotide sequences. TCRdb carries this immuneACCESS record with in-frame sequences only. Its versions omit some clonotypes, under half of them owing to an unresolved V gene in the studies checked, with the rest unexplained. V, J and clone size were drawn from that table, and D and trimming were deduced from the DNA. This sample is represented by some 100,000 clones; 40% of them were singletons. The top ten hold roughly 0.059% of the sample.

This clone was counted a few times. Its antigen remains unidentified. Per-nucleotide qualities are absent, and no much larger clonotype sits a single base away. The research as a whole found: Because small numbers of individuals were included in the HLA sub-analyses, any influence of HLA type on TCRB rearrangement was left unresolved. Type 1 diabetes patients showed a moderate but significant shortening of TCRB CDR3 length in all four CD4+ subsets. Fewer insertions and more nucleotide deletions at VDJ recombination sites were observed in patients with type 1 diabetes, implying thymic rearrangement abnormalities. Naive, central memory and regulatory TCRB repertoires appeared to be more alike among patients than among healthy donors. Because cDNA rather than genomic DNA was sequenced, highly expressing activated cells could have been over-represented, although no difference in activation and CD3 levels was found between groups. PCR might favor shorter templates, but patient and control samples were amplified and corrected together, so any skew would affect both groups equally.

From the germline V gene (reference sequence), CDR1 is SEHNR and CDR2 is FQNEAQ. Clipping removes 5 bases from V and 6 bases from J, with 9 as the unmatched junction base count. Its CDR3 holds 14 amino acids, cysteine through phenylalanine. Here the CDR3 DNA is all that survives: 42 bases in frame from base 1. Each donor gave one peripheral blood draw, approximately 110 mL on average, collected into heparinised tubes. A BD FACSAria II was used to sort naive, central memory, regulatory and stem cell-like memory CD4+ T cells with a panel that included CD45RO, CCR7, CD25, CD127, CD95 and CD27. Purity was above 95% for every sorted population. PBMCs were isolated immediately by Lymphoprep density gradient centrifugation and stained directly without culture. So that batch effects would be minimized, each experiment stained and sorted samples in pairs, pairing one healthy donor with one patient.

The chain is made from TRBV7-9 and TRBJ1-1; the junction holds 7 bases that match TRBD1. The sequence was collected from a woman aged 18 to 35 in good health. The source material was stem cell memory CD4+ T cells from blood. This specimen's cell subset or site label, interpreted: stem cell-like memory CD4+ T cells. The CDR3 protein is CASSLQTGVAEAFF. The nucleotide sequence reads TGTGCCAGCAGCCTCCAAACAGGGGTCGCTGAAGCTTTCTTT. The entire variable domain, with the stretches around the CDR3 drawn from the reference TRBV7-9 and TRBJ1-1 proteins, is DTGVSQNPRHKITKRGQNVTFRCDPISEHNRLYWYRQTLGQGPEFLTYFQNEAQLEKSRLLSDRFSAERPKGSFSTLEIQRTEQGDSAMYLCASSLQTGVAEAFFGQGTRLTVV.